Listed below are T cell receptor beta chains from one sample, sequenced in a study of CD8 T cells in ankylosing spondylitis. TCRdb redid the calling of the 5' RACE reads with MiXCR, one entry per CDR3 protein. The sample consists of more than 300,000 distinct CDR3 sequences, under 14% of them appearing once. Sequencing input: blood, either unsorted or a sorted T cell fraction (not recorded which). The receptors come from a female donor with ankylosing spondylitis or in good health (not recorded which). The CDR3 runs from the conserved cysteine through the conserved F or W. The order of the fields is V gene, clone size, D gene, J gene, CDR3 DNA, CDR3 protein. The D gene is left open where the match is weak. A row's size may be missing; if present it is once, few, many or a size class.

V gene: TRBV27
clone size: -
D gene: -
J gene: TRBJ2-3
CDR3 DNA: TGTGCCAGCAGTTCCCTCTCTAGGACCACAGATACGCAGTATTTT
CDR3 protein: CASSSLSRTTDTQYF

V gene: TRBV20-1
clone size: many
D gene: -
J gene: TRBJ2-1
CDR3 DNA: TGCAGTGCTAGAGATCCCCAAAGCAATGAGCAGTTCTTC
CDR3 protein: CSARDPQSNEQFF

V gene: TRBV11-2
clone size: many
D gene: -
J gene: TRBJ2-5
CDR3 DNA: TGTGCCAGCAGCTTAACTACGCAAGAGACCCAGTACTTC
CDR3 protein: CASSLTTQETQYF

V gene: TRBV28
clone size: -
D gene: TRBD1
J gene: TRBJ2-3
CDR3 DNA: TGTGCCAGCACGAACACCGGGACAGTTACAGATACGCAGTATTTT
CDR3 protein: CASTNTGTVTDTQYF

V gene: TRBV10-3
clone size: -
D gene: TRBD1
J gene: TRBJ1-6
CDR3 DNA: TGTGCCATCAGTGACAGGGGGTATAATTCACCCCTCCACTTT
CDR3 protein: CAISDRGYNSPLHF

V gene: TRBV7-2
clone size: many
D gene: TRBD1
J gene: TRBJ2-2
CDR3 DNA: TGTGCCAGCAGCCGAGGACAGGGCGGCACCGGGGAGCTGTTTTTT
CDR3 protein: CASSRGQGGTGELFF

V gene: TRBV20-1
clone size: many
D gene: -
J gene: TRBJ1-2
CDR3 DNA: TGCAGTGCTAGAGGCTCCTCCGGGGGTGATGGCTACACCTTC
CDR3 protein: CSARGSSGGDGYTF

V gene: TRBV7-2
clone size: -
D gene: -
J gene: TRBJ2-3
CDR3 DNA: TGTGCCAGCAGCTTAGAGGTCAAGACAGATACGCAGTATTTT
CDR3 protein: CASSLEVKTDTQYF

V gene: TRBV5-1
clone size: many
D gene: -
J gene: TRBJ1-4
CDR3 DNA: TGCGCCAGCAGCTTGACAGGGATAGCTAATGAAAAACTGTTTTTT
CDR3 protein: CASSLTGIANEKLFF

V gene: TRBV20-1
clone size: many
D gene: -
J gene: TRBJ1-4
CDR3 DNA: TGCAGTGCCCCACACAGGGCAGCAACTAATGAAAAACTGTTTTTT
CDR3 protein: CSAPHRAATNEKLFF

V gene: TRBV20-1
clone size: -
D gene: -
J gene: TRBJ2-7
CDR3 DNA: TGCAGTGCTCCCCTACCCGGGTATCGCGAGCAGTACTTC
CDR3 protein: CSAPLPGYREQYF

V gene: TRBV28
clone size: many
D gene: -
J gene: TRBJ1-4
CDR3 DNA: TGTGCCAGCAGGATGAACAGGGACAAACTGTTTTTT
CDR3 protein: CASRMNRDKLFF

V gene: TRBV12-3/TRBV12-4
clone size: many
D gene: TRBD1
J gene: TRBJ2-3
CDR3 DNA: TGTGCCAGCAGTTTACGGACAGGGGGCACAGATACGCAGTATTTT
CDR3 protein: CASSLRTGGTDTQYF

V gene: TRBV6-1
clone size: -
D gene: -
J gene: TRBJ1-5
CDR3 DNA: TGTGCCAGCAGTCAGACTCCCGGGGGGAATCAGCCCCAGCATTTT
CDR3 protein: CASSQTPGGNQPQHF

V gene: TRBV7-6
clone size: few
D gene: -
J gene: TRBJ2-2
CDR3 DNA: TGTGCCAGCAACTTGGTGTCCGGGGAGCTGTTTTTT
CDR3 protein: CASNLVSGELFF

V gene: TRBV7-2
clone size: -
D gene: TRBD2
J gene: TRBJ2-5
CDR3 DNA: TGTGCCAGCAGCTCTAGACTAGCGGGAGTGGCCGGTTCCCAGTACTTC
CDR3 protein: CASSSRLAGVAGSQYF

V gene: TRBV20-1
clone size: many
D gene: -
J gene: TRBJ2-4
CDR3 DNA: TGCAGCCGGACAGCTGAGCACATTCAGTACTTC
CDR3 protein: CSRTAEHIQYF

V gene: TRBV6-2/TRBV6-3
clone size: -
D gene: -
J gene: TRBJ1-5
CDR3 DNA: TGTGCCAGCAGAAACTCTCCCTTAAGCAATCAGCCCCAGCATTTT
CDR3 protein: CASRNSPLSNQPQHF

V gene: TRBV12-3/TRBV12-4
clone size: many
D gene: -
J gene: TRBJ2-7
CDR3 DNA: TGTGCCAGCAGGATGACAGGCGACGTCTACTACGAGCAGTACTTC
CDR3 protein: CASRMTGDVYYEQYF

V gene: TRBV28
clone size: few
D gene: -
J gene: TRBJ2-4
CDR3 DNA: TGTGCCAGCAGTCCCCAGACAGGTTCGAACATTCAGTACTTC
CDR3 protein: CASSPQTGSNIQYF

V gene: TRBV7-4
clone size: many
D gene: -
J gene: TRBJ1-4
CDR3 DNA: TGTGCCAGCAGCAAGCGACAGAATGAAAAACTGTTTTTT
CDR3 protein: CASSKRQNEKLFF

V gene: TRBV10-3
clone size: -
D gene: TRBD2
J gene: TRBJ2-7
CDR3 DNA: TGTGCCATCAGTGAGTCTCGCCGGACTAGCGGGAGAGGGTCCTACGAGCAGTACTTC
CDR3 protein: CAISESRRTSGRGSYEQYF

V gene: TRBV6-1
clone size: many
D gene: -
J gene: TRBJ2-7
CDR3 DNA: TGTGCCAGCAGTGAAGCCGTGGGGAGCTCCTACGAGCAGTACTTC
CDR3 protein: CASSEAVGSSYEQYF

V gene: TRBV12-3/TRBV12-4
clone size: many
D gene: -
J gene: TRBJ2-1
CDR3 DNA: TGTGCCAGCAGTTTGCGGAGTTTGGATGAGCAGTTCTTC
CDR3 protein: CASSLRSLDEQFF

V gene: TRBV2
clone size: many
D gene: -
J gene: TRBJ1-1
CDR3 DNA: TGTGCCAGCAGGAATGGGGGAACTTTCTTT
CDR3 protein: CASRNGGTFF

V gene: TRBV28
clone size: many
D gene: -
J gene: TRBJ2-4
CDR3 DNA: TGTGCTACCAAGACTCGAAACATTCAGTACTTC
CDR3 protein: CATKTRNIQYF

V gene: TRBV4-2
clone size: many
D gene: TRBD2
J gene: TRBJ2-2
CDR3 DNA: TGTGCCAGCAGCCAAGTTAGCGGGAGTAACACCGGGGAGCTGTTTTTT
CDR3 protein: CASSQVSGSNTGELFF

V gene: TRBV20-1
clone size: few
D gene: -
J gene: TRBJ1-4
CDR3 DNA: TGCAGTGCTAGAGATTATCAGGGATCTAATGAAAAACTGTTTTTT
CDR3 protein: CSARDYQGSNEKLFF

V gene: TRBV20-1
clone size: many
D gene: -
J gene: TRBJ1-5
CDR3 DNA: TGCAGTGCTAGAGATGGGAATAGCAATCAGCCCCAGCATTTT
CDR3 protein: CSARDGNSNQPQHF

V gene: TRBV7-2
clone size: many
D gene: -
J gene: TRBJ2-3
CDR3 DNA: TGTGCCAGCAGCATCGGGACTGTACCCGAAGATACGCAGTATTTT
CDR3 protein: CASSIGTVPEDTQYF

V gene: TRBV6-5
clone size: few
D gene: -
J gene: TRBJ1-4
CDR3 DNA: TGTGCCAGCAGTTACCTCCTCCTCGACGGCCCTGAAAAACTGTTTTTT
CDR3 protein: CASSYLLLDGPEKLFF

V gene: TRBV12-3/TRBV12-4
clone size: many
D gene: TRBD1
J gene: TRBJ1-1
CDR3 DNA: TGTGCCAGCAGTCTAACAGGGGGGAACACTGAAGCTTTCTTT
CDR3 protein: CASSLTGGNTEAFF

V gene: TRBV5-1
clone size: many
D gene: TRBD2
J gene: TRBJ2-1
CDR3 DNA: TGCGCCAGCAGCCAACTAGCGGGGGGGTACAATGAGCAGTTCTTC
CDR3 protein: CASSQLAGGYNEQFF

V gene: TRBV11-2
clone size: -
D gene: -
J gene: TRBJ2-5
CDR3 DNA: TGTGCCAGCAGCTTAGAGACGACTAACCAAGAGACCCAGTACTTC
CDR3 protein: CASSLETTNQETQYF

V gene: TRBV20-1
clone size: -
D gene: TRBD1
J gene: TRBJ2-2
CDR3 DNA: TGCAGTGCTAGAGGGACAGGGGGCGCGTACACCGGGGAGCTGTTTTTT
CDR3 protein: CSARGTGGAYTGELFF

V gene: TRBV20-1
clone size: many
D gene: TRBD2
J gene: TRBJ2-3
CDR3 DNA: TGCAGTGCTAGCGGACTAGACGGGCAGATTGGGAGCACAGATACGCAGTATTTT
CDR3 protein: CSASGLDGQIGSTDTQYF

V gene: TRBV19
clone size: -
D gene: -
J gene: TRBJ1-1
CDR3 DNA: TGTGCCAGTAGTGTCGCAGGGCGGTCGAACACTGAAGCTTTCTTT
CDR3 protein: CASSVAGRSNTEAFF

V gene: TRBV7-2
clone size: -
D gene: TRBD1
J gene: TRBJ1-4
CDR3 DNA: TGTGCCAGCAGCTCTAGGACAGGGAGTAATGAAAAACTGTTTTTT
CDR3 protein: CASSSRTGSNEKLFF

V gene: TRBV3-1
clone size: -
D gene: TRBD2
J gene: TRBJ2-1
CDR3 DNA: TGTGCCAGCAGCTCCTTAGCAGCGGGGGGCCGGAGTGAGCAGTTCTTC
CDR3 protein: CASSSLAAGGRSEQFF

V gene: TRBV6-5
clone size: -
D gene: -
J gene: TRBJ2-7
CDR3 DNA: TGTGCCAGCAGCCTACTCGAAGAGGCCTACGAGCAGTACTTC
CDR3 protein: CASSLLEEAYEQYF

V gene: TRBV7-8
clone size: many
D gene: TRBD1
J gene: TRBJ2-7
CDR3 DNA: TGTGCCAGCAGCTTGGGGACAGGGAGAGCCGAGCAGTACTTC
CDR3 protein: CASSLGTGRAEQYF

V gene: TRBV20-1
clone size: many
D gene: -
J gene: TRBJ2-1
CDR3 DNA: TGCAGTGCTAGGGGGCGGACGACGGAGACTTACAATGAGCAGTTCTTC
CDR3 protein: CSARGRTTETYNEQFF